This record covers a single T cell receptor (beta chain). Germline V gene data show CDR1 as MNHEY and CDR2 as SMNVEV (reference sequence). Trimming left V 6 bases short and J 1 base short, with 10 bases between. The CDR3 sequence is 14 residues long. This sample stems from a study of Ad26.COV2.S vaccination and SARS-CoV-2 variants. Indicated treatment: some 19 received Ad26.COV2.S at low or high dose, single or two shots; 5 received placebo; per-sample allocation not given. Each sample was drawn 63 days after the first injection (of vaccine or placebo). The table came from immunoSEQ multiplex PCR; TCRdb's copy has only in-frame clones and leaves some out. The sample includes about 350,000 clones, 75% to 90% of them seen just once.

The clonotype was recovered from a person aged 18-60 years who received the Ad26.COV2.S COVID-19 vaccine or a placebo. The rearrangement links TRBV27 to TRBJ1-5; tentatively, D is TRBD1 (5 bases). The sequenced sample was peripheral blood, obtained in a trial of Ad26.COV2.S vaccine versus placebo. Written as DNA, the CDR3 is TGTGCCAGCAGCCCACGGGGGAGCAATCAGCCCCAGCATTTT. Translation: CASSPRGSNQPQHF.